The rows below give T cell receptor beta chains drawn from one sample of a study of long-term antiretroviral therapy in people with HIV. TCRdb's copy holds only in-frame clones and misses some; the assay was immunoSEQ multiplex PCR. The sample yields approximately 18,000 clones, more than 80% seen once. Material: unsorted PBMCs, obtained 0.2 years after starting antiretroviral therapy. The source of these receptors is a woman between 35 and 50 years old with HIV. Each CDR3 is given with its conserved first and last residue. A D gene is named only where the DNA matches it firmly. The size of a clone is reported for some rows only, either as once, few or many, or as a class for expanded clones.

V: TRBV6-1; J: TRBJ1-2; D: NA; size: NA; CDR3: CASNLGDSNYGYTF; DNA: TGTGCCAGCAATCTCGGTGACAGCAACTATGGCTACACCTTC
V: TRBV6-1; J: TRBJ2-2; D: TRBD1; size: NA; CDR3: CAHRTGSNTGELFF; DNA: TGTGCCCACAGGACAGGCTCGAACACCGGGGAGCTGTTTTTT
V: TRBV5-1; J: TRBJ2-3; D: TRBD2; size: NA; CDR3: CASSLAAGAADTQYF; DNA: TGCGCCAGCAGCTTGGCGGCGGGAGCGGCAGATACGCAGTATTTT
V: TRBV29-1; J: TRBJ2-1; D: TRBD1; size: NA; CDR3: CSGDRGYNEQFF; DNA: TGCAGCGGGGACAGGGGCTACAATGAGCAGTTCTTC
V: TRBV5-1; J: TRBJ2-1; D: NA; size: NA; CDR3: CASRSGYHEQFF; DNA: TGCGCCAGCAGGTCCGGTTACCATGAGCAGTTCTTC
V: TRBV12-5; J: TRBJ1-5; D: TRBD1; size: NA; CDR3: CASGPETGGWQPQHF; DNA: TGTGCTAGTGGTCCTGAGACAGGGGGCTGGCAGCCCCAGCATTTT
V: TRBV7-9; J: TRBJ2-1; D: NA; size: few; CDR3: CASSLPEAVEQFF; DNA: TGTGCCAGCAGCTTACCTGAAGCTGTTGAGCAGTTCTTC
V: TRBV9; J: TRBJ2-3; D: NA; size: NA; CDR3: CASSVGGSTGADTQYF; DNA: TGTGCCAGCAGCGTAGGGGGGTCCACGGGGGCAGATACGCAGTATTTT
V: TRBV6-6; J: TRBJ2-3; D: NA; size: NA; CDR3: CASSYNKETDTQYF; DNA: TGTGCCAGCAGTTATAACAAGGAAACAGATACGCAGTATTTT
V: TRBV5-5; J: TRBJ1-2; D: NA; size: NA; CDR3: CASSLFDRAGGYTF; DNA: TGTGCCAGCAGCTTATTCGACCGGGCTGGTGGCTACACCTTC
V: TRBV12-5; J: TRBJ1-1; D: TRBD1; size: NA; CDR3: CASGLVRGPEAFF; DNA: TGTGCTAGTGGTTTGGTCAGGGGGCCCGAAGCTTTCTTT
V: TRBV6-1; J: TRBJ2-7; D: TRBD1; size: NA; CDR3: CASSAGQGRDEQYF; DNA: TGTGCCAGCAGTGCTGGACAGGGGCGCGACGAGCAGTACTTC
V: TRBV10-3; J: TRBJ2-1; D: TRBD1; size: NA; CDR3: CATRDREYNEQFF; DNA: TGTGCCACCCGGGACAGGGAGTACAATGAGCAGTTCTTC
V: TRBV29-1; J: TRBJ2-3; D: TRBD2; size: NA; CDR3: CSVVAAGGSTDTQYF; DNA: TGCAGCGTTGTCGCAGCGGGAGGTAGCACAGATACGCAGTATTTT
V: TRBV6-5; J: TRBJ2-5; D: TRBD2; size: NA; CDR3: CASSSSGGRGGTQYF; DNA: TGTGCCAGCAGTTCTAGCGGGGGCCGGGGTGGGACCCAGTACTTC
V: TRBV5-4; J: TRBJ2-7; D: TRBD2; size: once; CDR3: CASSHGTSVYEQYF; DNA: TGTGCCAGCAGCCACGGGACTAGCGTCTACGAGCAGTACTTC
V: TRBV19; J: TRBJ2-4; D: NA; size: few; CDR3: CASKENPAKNIQYF; DNA: TGTGCCAGTAAAGAAAACCCAGCCAAAAACATTCAGTACTTC
V: TRBV5-1; J: TRBJ2-7; D: TRBD2; size: once; CDR3: CASSRGGGTLYEQYF; DNA: TGCGCCAGCAGCCGGGGGGGAGGGACCCTCTACGAGCAGTACTTC
V: TRBV7-8; J: TRBJ2-2; D: TRBD2; size: NA; CDR3: CASSFERGGGELFF; DNA: TGTGCCAGCAGCTTTGAGCGGGGGGGCGGGGAGCTGTTTTTT
V: TRBV5-1; J: TRBJ1-4; D: NA; size: NA; CDR3: CASSLAGGPNEKLFF; DNA: TGCGCCAGCAGCTTGGCGGGAGGTCCTAATGAAAAACTGTTTTTT